This paragraph reports one T cell receptor beta chain. This sample stems from a study of blood T cell repertoires in COVID-19. As for the study in general: Sources were T cells, B-cell-depleted T cells, or PBMCs; the material itself was cDNA or gDNA.

Seattle patient enrollment occurred during active infection, with longitudinal follow-up thereafter. Original handling: Amplification from reference gene primers served as the basis for estimated nucleated cell counts. The assay was immunoSEQ multiplex PCR, and TCRdb's table has in-frame clones only and misses some. That table gives V, J and clone size, and the DNA gave D and trimming. This sample has some 360,000 clones, with 80% to 90% found just once. Per germline, CDR1 MGHDK and CDR2 SYGVNS. V shed 2 bases, J shed 6 bases, and the junction held 9 bases outside the gene matches. This CDR3 comprises 16 residues.

The clonotype was recovered from a woman aged 60 to 75 with COVID-19, enrolled during active disease. The sequenced sample consisted of peripheral blood. The V call is TRBV25-1, the J call TRBJ2-3, with 9 bases matching TRBD1. The CDR3 here is CASSEIGGQGRDTQYF. In DNA, the CDR3 is TGTGCCAGCAGTGAAATAGGAGGACAGGGGAGGGATACGCAGTATTTT.